The 31 T cell receptor beta chains below all came from one sample that was sequenced in a study of identical twins. From the 5' RACE reads, TCRdb called clonotypes with MiXCR, one entry per CDR3 protein. Here the sample spans hundreds of thousands of distinct CDR3 sequences, approximately 24% being singletons. This sample was also put to use in a study of T cells expressing NK-cell markers.

Specimen: CD4+ T cells sorted from blood. These receptor sequences come from a woman aged 18-29 years in good health.

This clonotype was observed a few times. V usage is TRBV20-1 and J usage is TRBJ2-1; either TRBD1 or TRBD2 may fit D (5 bases each). Trimming took 7 bases from V and 0 from J, leaving 10 bases between them. The length of the CDR3 is 13 residues. In germline, CDR1 is DFQATT, CDR2 SNEGSKA (reference sequence). This CDR3 is CSVGDRSYNEQFF. In nucleotides, the CDR3 is TGCAGTGTCGGGGACCGCTCCTACAATGAGCAGTTCTTC.

This clonotype was counted between two and nine times. V is TRBV10-3 and J is TRBJ2-7; D gene uncertain. Trimming pared 2 bases from V and 3 bases from J, leaving 11 bases between. Germline loops: CDR1 ENHRY, CDR2 SYGVKD. The CDR3 length is 14 residues. CDR3 nucleotide sequence: TGTGCCATCAGTGAGACAGCCCTTCGCTACGAGCAGTACTTC. This translates into CAISETALRYEQYF.

The chain couples TRBV27 to TRBJ1-1; 8 bases line up with TRBD1. The CDR3 runs 15 residues. Per germline, CDR1 MNHEY and CDR2 SMNVEV (reference sequence). The V segment lost 4 bases and the J segment 4 bases; nucleotides outside the gene matches: 8. CDR3 region: CASSSRQGWVTEAFF. The CDR3 DNA follows: TGTGCCAGCAGTTCGAGACAGGGGTGGGTCACTGAAGCTTTCTTT.

V gene TRBV20-1 combines with J gene TRBJ2-1; 10 bases are shared with TRBD2. The CDR3 runs 15 residues. Germline values: CDR1 DFQATT, CDR2 SNEGSKA (reference sequence). J was trimmed by 4 bases and V by 2 bases; bases with no gene match: 5. The DNA of the CDR3 is TGCAGTGCTAGAAAGGGAGCGGGAGGGTACAATGAGCAGTTCTTC. Translated, it gives CSARKGAGGYNEQFF.

A few counts support this clonotype. The chain links TRBV6-2 or TRBV6-3 to TRBJ2-7; D is possibly TRBD2 (6 bases). The germline V gene has CDR1 MNHEY and CDR2 SVGEGT. The CDR3 covers 14 residues. V was cut by 7 bases and J by 0 bases, with 13 bases left in between. CDR3 nucleotides: TGTGCCAGCAACCGGGACTTTACCTCCTACGAGCAGTACTTC. Its translation: CASNRDFTSYEQYF.

This clonotype was seen repeatedly, ten times or more. The DNA for the CDR3 is TGTGCCACCAGGGGGACAGGGGCAACCGGGGAGCTGTTTTTT. It is translated as CATRGTGATGELFF. The chain recombines TRBV24-1 with TRBJ2-2; TRBD1 aligns across 10 bases. The junction had 3 bases not matched to a gene; V was cut back by 7 bases and J by 5 bases. The CDR3 extends over 14 amino acids. Germline V lookup: CDR1 KGHDR, CDR2 SFDVKD.

This clonotype was seen just once. The chain uses TRBV9 and TRBJ2-1; TRBD1 aligns across 9 bases. Germline V gene sequence: CDR1 SGDLS, CDR2 YYNGEE. V was clipped by 3 bases and J by 4 bases; unmatched bases: 5. The CDR3 has 15 residues. This CDR3 is CASSAVGQGYNEQFF. CDR3 in DNA: TGTGCCAGCAGCGCCGTCGGACAGGGGTACAATGAGCAGTTCTTC.

This clonotype was recorded a few times. The CDR3 sequence is CASSFLQGDYGYTF. The CDR3 bases are TGTGCCAGCAGCTTTTTACAGGGCGACTATGGCTACACCTTC. The V call is TRBV7-2, the J call TRBJ1-2; possible D gene TRBD1, 6 bases. The germline V gene has CDR1 SGHTA and CDR2 FQGNSA. Trimming stripped 3 bases from V and 3 bases from J, with 11 bases between. The CDR3 extends over 14 amino acids.

This chain links TRBV28 with TRBJ2-3; D ambiguous. The CDR3 is 14 residues long. V gave up 6 bases and J gave up 4 bases, with 14 bases separating them. CDR1 and CDR2 from the germline V gene are MDHEN and SYDVKM. The CDR3 reads CASRARAVADTQYF. DNA for the CDR3: TGTGCCAGCAGAGCCCGAGCCGTGGCAGATACGCAGTATTTT.

This chain connects TRBV20-1 to TRBJ2-7; 9 bases are a match to TRBD1. V shed 5 bases, J shed 0 bases, and the junction held 8 bases outside the gene matches. Germline loops: CDR1 DFQATT, CDR2 SNEGSKA (reference sequence). There are 15 residues in the CDR3. The CDR3: CSAGTRQGVSYEQYF. Written as DNA, the CDR3 is TGCAGTGCTGGCACGAGACAGGGGGTCTCCTACGAGCAGTACTTC.

The chain is built from TRBV19 and TRBJ1-2; TRBD1 is a possible D gene (5 bases). Trimming shortened V by 5 bases and J by 4 bases, and 11 bases separated the two germline ends. CDR3 size: 13 residues. The V gene's germline CDR1 is LNHDA and CDR2 SQIVND (reference sequence). CDR3 sequence: CASSWRGGYGYTF. The DNA for the CDR3 is TGTGCCAGTAGTTGGCGCGGGGGCTATGGCTACACCTTC. Filled out from reference TRBV19 and TRBJ1-2, the complete variable domain reads DGGITQSPKYLFRKEGQNVTLSCEQNLNHDAMYWYRQDPGQGLRLIYYSQIVNDFQKGDIAEGYSVSREKKESFPLTVTSAQKNPTAFYLCASSWRGGYGYTFGSGTRLTVV.

This rearrangement joins TRBV11-2 to TRBJ2-1, with 10 bases identical to TRBD1. With V trimmed by 4 bases and J by 10 bases, 10 bases remained unmatched. Germline V gives CDR1 SGHAT, CDR2 FQNNGV. CDR3 length equals 15 residues. CDR3: CASSSRDRGSFEQFF. The CDR3 nucleotides are TGTGCCAGCAGCTCCCGGGACAGGGGTTCTTTCGAGCAGTTCTTC.

The sample holds a few counts of this clonotype. The rearrangement links TRBV11-2 to TRBJ1-1; TRBD1 agrees at 7 bases. With 1 base clipped from V and 1 base from J, the junction kept 9 bases outside the gene matches. This CDR3 has 17 residues. Germline CDR1 is SGHAT and CDR2 is FQNNGV. The CDR3 bases are TGTGCCAGCAGCTTAGGGACAGGCTCCGGAAGGAACACTGAAGCTTTCTTT. This gives the protein CASSLGTGSGRNTEAFF.

The rearrangement uses TRBV20-1 and TRBJ2-2; 9 bases agree with TRBD1. V dropped 4 bases and J dropped 6; count of bases not matched to a gene: 6. CDR3 length equals 14 residues. Germline V CDR1 and CDR2: DFQATT, SNEGSKA (reference sequence). The CDR3 loop is CSATRDRAAGELFF. CDR3 sequence (DNA): TGCAGTGCTACCCGGGACAGGGCCGCCGGGGAGCTGTTTTTT.

The V call is TRBV5-5, the J call TRBJ2-2; D ambiguous. Germline V gene lookup returns CDR1 SGHKS and CDR2 YYEKEE (reference sequence). V was cut by 9 bases and J by 3 bases, with 12 bases left in between. The CDR3 sequence is 13 residues long. The CDR3 DNA reads as TGTGCCAACTCCGAAACCTACACCGGGGAGCTGTTTTTT. It encodes CANSETYTGELFF.

The chain is built from TRBV5-1 and TRBJ2-7; D tentatively fits TRBD1 or TRBD2 (6 bases each). Looked up from germline, CDR1 is SGHRS and CDR2 is YFSETQ. V gave up 4 bases and J gave up 6 bases, with 17 bases separating them. There are 14 residues in the CDR3. CDR3 nucleotides: TGCGCCAGCAGCCGGAGGGACACCTCGGGCGAGCAGTACTTC. Translating it yields CASSRRDTSGEQYF. The variable domain in full, with the rest retrieved from reference TRBV5-1 and TRBJ2-7, is KAGVTQTPRYLIKTRGQQVTLSCSPISGHRSVSWYQQTPGQGLQFLFEYFSETQRNKGNFPGRFSGRQFSNSRSEMNVSTLELGDSALYLCASSRRDTSGEQYFGPGTRLTVT.

This clonotype was picked up a small number of times. The chain has TRBV3-1 and TRBJ2-7; D is possibly TRBD2 (5 bases). The length of the CDR3 is 15 residues. The germline CDR1 and CDR2 sequences are LGHDT and YNNKEL (reference sequence). Trimming cost V 4 bases and J 6 bases, with 19 bases left between them. In DNA form, the CDR3 reads TGTGCCAGCAGCCCCGTGGGCGGAGGAGTCGGCGAGCAGTACTTC. Translated, it gives CASSPVGGGVGEQYF.

This clonotype was counted only a few times. CDR3 sequence (DNA): TGCAGTGCTAGTTCGTGGGGGGATCAGCCCCAGCATTTT. Translating gives CSASSWGDQPQHF. The rearrangement links TRBV20-1 to TRBJ1-5; D is possibly TRBD1 (5 bases). The CDR3 length is 13 residues. The V end was cut by 3 bases, the J end by 5 bases, with 11 bases between. CDR1 and CDR2 (germline): DFQATT, SNEGSKA (reference sequence).

This clonotype was recorded a few times. The CDR3 coding sequence is TGTGCCAGCAGCCTGCTGTCGGAGCAGTTCTTC. Protein product: CASSLLSEQFF. The chain joins TRBV11-2 to TRBJ2-1; unclear D gene. The CDR3 length is 11 residues. Germline V gene lookup returns CDR1 SGHAT and CDR2 FQNNGV. V was clipped by 5 bases and J by 10 bases, with 9 bases between them.

This clonotype has just a few counts. The genes are TRBV10-3 and TRBJ2-1, with TRBD1 matching over 10 bases. Germline loops: CDR1 ENHRY, CDR2 SYGVKD. The CDR3 has 16 amino acids. V lost 4 bases to trimming and J lost 3 bases; unmatched junction nucleotides: 6. CDR3 residues: CAISASTGGGYNEQFF. As DNA, the CDR3 is TGTGCCATCAGTGCATCGACAGGGGGCGGCTACAATGAGCAGTTCTTC.

The V call is TRBV9, the J call TRBJ2-7; tentatively, D is TRBD2 (5 bases). Germline V gives CDR1 SGDLS, CDR2 YYNGEE. Trimming stripped 5 bases from V and 7 bases from J, with 13 bases between. The CDR3 has 12 amino acids. The CDR3 DNA reads TGTGCCAGCAGTCGAGACCCGGGGGAGCAGTACTTC. Its protein is CASSRDPGEQYF.

The chain uses TRBV9 and TRBJ2-1; D may correspond to TRBD1 or TRBD2 (5 bases each). Trimming stripped 5 bases from V and 3 bases from J, with 12 bases between. Germline assignment: CDR1 SGDLS and CDR2 YYNGEE. This CDR3 is 14 amino acids long. The CDR3 spells CASRGDSNYNEQFF. The CDR3, as DNA: TGTGCCAGCAGGGGGGATTCCAACTACAATGAGCAGTTCTTC.

This clonotype has at least ten counts. The chain has TRBV29-1 and TRBJ1-2; D gene uncertain. The germline V gene has CDR1 SQVTM and CDR2 ANQGSEA. V was pared by 5 bases and J by 0 bases, with 4 bases between. The CDR3 length is 11 residues. The CDR3 sequence: CSVISNYGYTF. CDR3 nucleotides: TGCAGCGTTATTTCTAACTATGGCTACACCTTC.

V and J are TRBV20-1 and TRBJ1-5, with D perhaps TRBD1 (6 bases). V was cut by 3 bases and J by 5 bases, with 11 bases left in between. The CDR3 extends over 13 amino acids. Germline-derived CDR1 and CDR2 are DFQATT and SNEGSKA (reference sequence). The CDR3 loop is CSASKGGDQPQHF. In DNA, the CDR3 is TGCAGTGCTAGCAAGGGGGGGGATCAGCCCCAGCATTTT.

This chain connects TRBV9 to TRBJ2-7; the D is unclear. Trimming left V 2 bases short and J 0 bases short, with 12 bases between. The CDR3 loop spans 15 amino acids. Germline assignment: CDR1 SGDLS and CDR2 YYNGEE. CDR3 region: CASSVHQGSSYEQYF. The CDR3 DNA follows: TGTGCCAGCAGCGTTCATCAAGGAAGCTCCTACGAGCAGTACTTC.

This clonotype was seen more than once but under ten times. This chain connects TRBV6-2 or TRBV6-3 to TRBJ2-5; tentatively, D is TRBD2 (6 bases). V lost 5 bases and J lost 4, with 14 bases in between. The CDR3 is 14 amino acids. The germline V gene has CDR1 MNHEY and CDR2 SVGEGT. This chain's CDR3 is CASSPGGGRETQYF. The CDR3 DNA is TGTGCCAGCAGTCCCGGTGGAGGGAGAGAGACCCAGTACTTC.

The chain employs TRBV3-1 and TRBJ2-7; D unresolved. With 3 bases removed from V and 7 bases from J, the gap between germline ends came to 7 bases. The CDR3 loop spans 11 amino acids. In germline, CDR1 is LGHDT, CDR2 YNNKEL (reference sequence). The CDR3 DNA follows: TGTGCCAGCAGCCATGCAAAAGAGCAGTACTTC. This sequence encodes CASSHAKEQYF.

The rearrangement links TRBV12-3 or TRBV12-4 to TRBJ1-5; no definite D call. This CDR3 has 14 residues. Deletions cut 5 bases from V and 3 bases from J, with 11 bases between. Here the CDR3 reads CASSLRHANQPQHF. In nucleotides, the CDR3 is TGTGCCAGCAGTCTAAGACATGCCAATCAGCCCCAGCATTTT.

This clonotype was counted only a few times. The rearrangement links TRBV7-8 to TRBJ2-4, with D tentatively TRBD1 (6 bases). This CDR3 contains 15 residues. The ends were cut back, 5 bases at V and 0 bases at J, with 11 bases in the middle. Germline CDR1 SGHVS, CDR2 FQNEAQ. The CDR3 sequence is CASSRGTLAKNIQYF. The CDR3 DNA follows: TGTGCCAGCAGCCGAGGGACACTAGCCAAAAACATTCAGTACTTC.

The rearrangement links TRBV6-5 to TRBJ1-1, with no clear D. This CDR3 contains 14 residues. V was pared by 0 bases and J by 12 bases, with 17 bases between. Germline CDR1 and CDR2: MNHEY and SVGAGI. The CDR3 nucleotides are TGTGCCAGCAGTTACTCGACGGCAGGAGGAGAAACTTTCTTT. Translated: CASSYSTAGGETFF.

The chain combines TRBV5-1 with TRBJ2-7; maybe TRBD1 (6 bases). This CDR3 region has 17 residues. The germline V gene encodes CDR1 SGHRS and CDR2 YFSETQ. Trimming took 4 bases from V and 2 from J, leaving 22 bases between them. The CDR3 region is CASSLPIEGQHTYEQYF. The CDR3 DNA sequence: TGCGCCAGCAGCCTACCGATTGAAGGACAGCACACCTACGAGCAGTACTTC.